A single sample is the source of the 23 T cell receptor beta chains below, sequenced in a study of CD8 T cells in ankylosing spondylitis. TCRdb processed the 5' RACE reads anew with MiXCR; each CDR3 protein has one entry. Of 200,000 to 250,000 distinct CDR3 sequences listed, roughly a tenth are singletons. The sequencing input was blood, either unsorted or a sorted T cell fraction (not recorded which). Receptors were obtained from a male donor with ankylosing spondylitis or in good health (not recorded which).

The table lists this clonotype with a few counts. The chain joins TRBV2 to TRBJ2-1, with 9 bases aligning to TRBD1. CDR1 SNHLY and CDR2 FYNNEI come from the germline V gene. The length of the CDR3 is 14 residues. V gave up 3 bases and J gave up 13 bases; unmatched junction bases: 10. Here the CDR3 DNA reads TGTGCCAGCAGTGATAGGGACAGGGTCGGGGACCAGTTCTTC. Protein: CASSDRDRVGDQFF.

This clonotype came up many times. V gene TRBV2 combines with J gene TRBJ2-7, with a possible D match to TRBD2 (5 bases). Germline CDR1 reads SNHLY; CDR2 reads FYNNEI. Trimming took 6 bases from V and 7 from J, leaving 19 bases between them. The CDR3 consists of 14 residues. The CDR3 DNA reads as TGTGCCAGCAGGGACTTGAAGGGAATGGGGGAGCAGTACTTC. As protein: CASRDLKGMGEQYF.

The chain joins TRBV2 to TRBJ1-1; a possible D gene is TRBD1 (5 bases). Germline assignment: CDR1 SNHLY and CDR2 FYNNEI. V lost 9 bases, J lost 1 base, and 12 bases lay in between. The CDR3 runs 13 residues. DNA for the CDR3: TGTGCCAGAACGCAGGGTTGGAACACTGAAGCTTTCTTT. It codes for CARTQGWNTEAFF.

V usage is TRBV7-8 and J usage is TRBJ2-3; the D gene is possibly TRBD1 (6 bases). CDR1 is SGHVS and CDR2 is FQNEAQ in the germline V gene. Trimming stripped 5 bases from V and 7 bases from J, with 16 bases between. The CDR3 is 14 residues long. For the CDR3, the DNA is TGTGCCAGCAGCCCTGACAGGTTTCGAAATACGCAGTATTTT. Its protein product is CASSPDRFRNTQYF.

This clonotype was detected ten times or more. This CDR3 is CASSRSVMNGEKLFF. In DNA form, the CDR3 reads TGTGCCAGCAGCCGATCCGTGATGAACGGGGAAAAACTGTTTTTT. The chain employs TRBV7-9 and TRBJ1-4; D not certain. V lost 5 bases and J lost 8, with 18 bases in between. In germline, CDR1 is SEHNR, CDR2 FQNEAQ (reference sequence). This CDR3 is 15 amino acids long.

This clonotype occurred many times. This chain connects TRBV5-1 to TRBJ1-2; TRBD1 aligns across 7 bases. The germline gives CDR1 SGHRS, CDR2 YFSETQ. The length of the CDR3 is 16 residues. Unmatched junction bases numbered 13, after V lost 8 bases and J lost 0 bases. CDR3 nucleotide sequence: TGCGCCAGTAGCAGGGGGGAACTCCCTGCTAACTATGGCTACACCTTC. As protein: CASSRGELPANYGYTF.

This clonotype occurred many times. This chain uses TRBV9 with TRBJ2-1; D perhaps matches TRBD2 (6 bases). The CDR3 is made up of 16 amino acids. Trimming shortened V by 4 bases and J by 3 bases, and 17 bases separated the two germline ends. Germline values: CDR1 SGDLS, CDR2 YYNGEE. The DNA for the CDR3 is TGTGCCAGCAGCCCTAGCCAGGGAGGCAACTACAATGAGCAGTTCTTC. Its protein product is CASSPSQGGNYNEQFF.

The chain combines TRBV20-1 with TRBJ2-1; D might be TRBD2 (7 bases). CDR1 is DFQATT and CDR2 is SNEGSKA in the germline V gene (reference sequence). CDR3 length: 13 residues. V was cut by 3 bases and J by 5 bases, with 11 bases left in between. This CDR3 reads CSARGGGNNEQFF. In DNA, the CDR3 is TGCAGTGCTAGGGGGGGGGGCAACAATGAGCAGTTCTTC.

This chain links TRBV27 with TRBJ2-1; D is perhaps TRBD2 (5 bases). Germline V CDR1 and CDR2: MNHEY, SMNVEV (reference sequence). The CDR3 runs 14 residues. For the CDR3, the DNA is TGTGCTACCCACCGGGAAGGGTCCTACAATGAGCAGTTCTTC. It codes for CATHREGSYNEQFF.

CDR3 sequence: CAIRPFGLAEALNEQFF. Here the CDR3 DNA reads TGTGCCATCAGACCATTCGGTTTAGCGGAGGCCCTCAATGAGCAGTTCTTC. This chain uses TRBV10-3 with TRBJ2-1, with a tentative D call TRBD2 (6 bases). This CDR3 spans 17 amino acids. Trimming took off 6 bases at V and 6 bases at J, with 24 bases between the two ends. Per germline, CDR1 ENHRY and CDR2 SYGVKD.

Regarding this clonotype: A much larger clone differs by one base, so this may be a read error. The chain is built from TRBV5-1 and TRBJ2-1; 8 bases fit TRBD1. The CDR3 consists of 14 residues. The germline gives CDR1 SGHRS, CDR2 YFSETQ. This CDR3 is CASSSATGVSEQSF. Here the CDR3 DNA reads TGCGCCAGCAGCTCCGCGACAGGGGTGTCCGAGCAGTCCTTC.

This clonotype was seen at least ten times. The J gene is TRBJ1-1, the V gene TRBV12-3 or TRBV12-4, with 11 bases matching TRBD1. Trimming took 10 bases from V and 4 from J; bases not matched to a gene: 5. The CDR3 runs 13 residues. CDR3 region: CATGQGARTEAFF. In nucleotides, the CDR3 is TGTGCCACCGGACAGGGGGCGCGCACTGAAGCTTTCTTT.

This clonotype was observed many times. V usage is TRBV13 and J usage is TRBJ1-2, with no clear D. The ends were cut back, 0 bases at V and 0 bases at J, with 8 bases in the middle. The germline V gene encodes CDR1 PRHDT and CDR2 FYEKMQ (reference sequence). This CDR3 is built from 15 residues. The CDR3 sequence is CASSLGSRSNYGYTF. The CDR3 coding sequence is TGTGCCAGCAGCTTAGGTTCCAGATCTAACTATGGCTACACCTTC.

In its sample, this clonotype was seen many times. This chain links TRBV5-1 with TRBJ2-6, with D hard to call. This CDR3 is built from 15 residues. Trimming left V 3 bases short and J 0 bases short, with 7 bases between. Germline V CDR1 and CDR2: SGHRS, YFSETQ. This CDR3 is CASSSESSGANVLTF. CDR3 in DNA: TGCGCCAGCAGCTCGGAGAGCTCTGGGGCCAACGTCCTGACTTTC.

V gene TRBV3-1 combines with J gene TRBJ2-2, with D perhaps matching TRBD2 (5 bases). CDR1 and CDR2 (germline): LGHDT, YNNKEL (reference sequence). This CDR3 is 14 amino acids long. Trimming stripped 8 bases from V and 13 bases from J, with 23 bases between. As DNA, the CDR3 is TGTGCCAGCGGCACGCATGACGGAGGTTCTCGGCTGTTTTTT. This gives the protein CASGTHDGGSRLFF.

The chain links TRBV7-2 to TRBJ1-5, with D hard to call. The CDR3 length is 14 residues. CDR1 is SGHTA and CDR2 is FQGNSA in the germline V gene. Trimming pared 4 bases from V and 3 bases from J, leaving 10 bases between. The CDR3 sequence: CASSSPGYNQPQHF. The CDR3 DNA sequence: TGTGCCAGCAGCTCCCCGGGGTACAATCAGCCCCAGCATTTT.

Ten or more counts support this clonotype. The V gene is TRBV12-3 or TRBV12-4, the J gene TRBJ1-1, with TRBD1 as a possible D gene (5 bases). This CDR3 has 16 amino acids. Trimming pared 4 bases from V and 5 bases from J, leaving 20 bases between. The CDR3 bases are TGTGCCAGCAGTTCCCCCTCCCAAATGGGGCGGACTGAAGCTTTCTTT. This translates into CASSSPSQMGRTEAFF.

The sample holds many counts of this clonotype. The rearrangement links TRBV20-1 to TRBJ2-3; the match to TRBD2 covers 7 bases. The CDR3 length is 13 residues. The V gene end was trimmed by 6 bases and the J gene end by 10 bases; junction bases not matched to a gene: 13. The germline V gene has CDR1 DFQATT and CDR2 SNEGSKA (reference sequence). CDR3 nucleotide sequence: TGCAGTGCCGTACGGGGGGATCTCCCTTCGCAGTATTTT. It translates to CSAVRGDLPSQYF.

The sample holds many counts of this clonotype. The gene calls are TRBV7-3 and TRBJ1-1; D might be TRBD1 (5 bases). Between the trimmed V and J ends, which lost 5 bases and 4 bases, there was a span of 17 bases. Germline V lookup: CDR1 SGHTA, CDR2 FQGTGA. The CDR3 has 15 residues. CDR3 loop: CASSKQSGQGTEAFF. Here the CDR3 DNA reads TGTGCCAGCAGCAAACAATCGGGTCAGGGCACTGAAGCTTTCTTT.

This clonotype has a count of ten or more. The chain couples TRBV5-8 to TRBJ2-3, with D uncertain. This CDR3 contains 16 residues. Trimming stripped 3 bases from V and 1 base from J, with 15 bases between. Germline V CDR1 and CDR2: SGHTS, YDEGEE. The CDR3 DNA follows: TGTGCCAGCAGCTCCCGCGAGTCGTCTCGCACAGATACGCAGTATTTT. This codes for CASSSRESSRTDTQYF. Combining the CDR3 with reference TRBV5-8 and TRBJ2-3 gives the whole variable domain EAGVTQSPTHLIKTRGQQATLRCSPISGHTSVYWYQQALGLGLQFLLWYDEGEERNRGNFPPRFSGRQFPNYSSELNVNALELEDSALYLCASSSRESSRTDTQYFGPGTRLTVL.

At least ten counts were recorded for this clonotype. The chain combines TRBV7-8 with TRBJ1-4, with D uncertain. Trimming removed 11 bases from V and 6 bases from J, with 22 bases in between. The length of the CDR3 is 15 residues. Germline CDR1 and CDR2: SGHVS and FQNEAQ. CDR3 nucleotide sequence: TGTGCCTCAAGAGGGAGCGAGCGGCTGGATGAAAAACTGTTTTTT. Protein: CASRGSERLDEKLFF.

J is TRBJ1-1 and V is TRBV3-1, with unresolved D. The CDR3 length is 15 residues. The V gene's germline CDR1 is LGHDT and CDR2 YNNKEL (reference sequence). V shed 0 bases and J shed 5 bases, with 13 bases lying between them. CDR3 residues: CASSQDLGKVTEAFF. The CDR3 coding sequence is TGTGCCAGCAGCCAAGATTTAGGGAAGGTGACTGAAGCTTTCTTT. Variable domain in full (rest from reference TRBV3-1 and TRBJ1-1): DTAVSQTPKYLVTQMGNDKSIKCEQNLGHDTMYWYKQDSKKFLKIMFSYNNKELIINETVPNRFSPKSPDKAHLNLHINSLELGDSAVYFCASSQDLGKVTEAFFGQGTRLTVV.

This clonotype was picked up many times. The chain joins TRBV29-1 to TRBJ1-2, with TRBD1 matching 8 bases. The germline CDR1 and CDR2 sequences are SQVTM and ANQGSEA. The CDR3 contains 13 residues. With V trimmed by 5 bases and J by 6 bases, 8 bases remained unmatched. This chain's CDR3 is CSVFSGGADGYTF. The DNA of the CDR3 is TGCAGCGTTTTCTCAGGGGGCGCGGATGGCTACACCTTC.